Listed here are 29 T cell receptor beta chains from one sample, sequenced in a study of identical twins. TCRdb re-called the 5' RACE reads through MiXCR, storing one row per CDR3 protein. Of 450,000 or so distinct CDR3 sequences in the sample, roughly 13% were seen once. This sample was also put to use in a study of yellow fever vaccine responses in identical twins.

Material for sequencing was CD4+ T cells sorted from blood. The source of these receptors is a woman between 18 and 30 years old in good health.

This clonotype was counted only a few times. J is TRBJ2-2 and V is TRBV20-1, with D unresolved. Germline-derived CDR1 and CDR2 are DFQATT and SNEGSKA (reference sequence). The CDR3 length is 15 residues. V was clipped by 6 bases and J by 2 bases, with 16 bases between them. CDR3 sequence reads: CSAAYRGSNTGELFF. The CDR3 DNA follows: TGCAGTGCGGCTTACCGAGGATCAAACACCGGGGAGCTGTTTTTT.

The V call is TRBV11-2, the J call TRBJ2-5, with TRBD2 as a possible D gene (6 bases). Germline CDR1 and CDR2: SGHAT and FQNNGV. Trimming took off 4 bases at V and 3 bases at J, with 15 bases between the two ends. This CDR3 comprises 15 residues. The CDR3 reads CASSSRGGFEETQYF. The CDR3 DNA reads as TGTGCCAGCAGCTCCCGAGGAGGGTTCGAAGAGACCCAGTACTTC.

This clonotype was seen at least ten times. The gene calls are TRBV28 and TRBJ2-1; no definite D call. The V end was cut by 3 bases, the J end by 6 bases, with 3 bases between. The CDR3 contains 11 residues. CDR1 and CDR2 (germline): MDHEN, SYDVKM. CDR3 protein: CASSFLNEQFF. The CDR3 nucleotides read TGTGCCAGCAGTTTCCTCAATGAGCAGTTCTTC.

Many counts were recorded for this clonotype. The chain carries TRBV6-5 and TRBJ2-6, with D possibly being TRBD1 (5 bases). Trimming stripped 4 bases from V and 0 bases from J, with 7 bases between. Germline V lookup: CDR1 MNHEY, CDR2 SVGAGI. This CDR3 is 15 amino acids long. This CDR3 reads CASSSDSSGANVLTF. CDR3 nucleotides: TGTGCCAGCAGTTCCGACAGCTCTGGGGCCAACGTCCTGACTTTC.

This clonotype was seen only a few times. The chain has TRBV15 and TRBJ2-1; 9 nucleotides agree with TRBD2. This CDR3 has 16 amino acids. CDR1 and CDR2 from the germline V gene are LNHNV and YYDKDF (reference sequence). Unmatched junction bases numbered 4, after V lost 4 bases and J lost 0 bases. This CDR3 is CATSTLAGSSYNEQFF. The CDR3 DNA sequence: TGTGCCACCAGCACCCTAGCGGGAAGCTCCTACAATGAGCAGTTCTTC.

The chain uses TRBV5-6 and TRBJ2-5; D gene ambiguous. The germline CDR1 and CDR2 sequences are SGHDT and YYEEEE. V was shortened by 4 bases and J by 7 bases, with 17 bases between the two germline ends. The CDR3 sequence is 14 residues long. CDR3 region: CASSPRTLPWTQYF. CDR3 nucleotide sequence: TGTGCCAGCAGCCCAAGAACTCTTCCATGGACCCAGTACTTC.

This clonotype has at least ten counts. CDR3 bases: TGTGCCAGCAGTTTCTTCCAAGAGACCCAGTACTTC. This encodes CASSFFQETQYF. This sequence joins TRBV12-3 or TRBV12-4 and TRBJ2-5; D not certain. This CDR3 is 12 amino acids long. V was pared by 3 bases and J by 1 base, with 3 bases between.

This clonotype was counted a few times. The V call is TRBV6-5, the J call TRBJ2-3, with D tentatively TRBD2 (6 bases). Germline lookup yields CDR1 MNHEY and CDR2 SVGAGI. Trimming took 0 bases from V and 0 from J, leaving 10 bases between them. The CDR3 sequence is 16 residues long. In nucleotides, the CDR3 is TGTGCCAGCAGTTACTCGAGCCGGGGGAGCACAGATACGCAGTATTTT. Translated, it gives CASSYSSRGSTDTQYF.

This clonotype was seen many times. The chain joins TRBV12-3 or TRBV12-4 to TRBJ2-2; D not resolved. This CDR3 spans 13 amino acids. Trimming removed 1 base from V and 5 bases from J, with 5 bases in between. DNA of the CDR3: TGTGCCAGCAGTTTAGGGGCGACCGGGGAGCTGTTTTTT. Translating it yields CASSLGATGELFF.

This clonotype was found a few times. This sequence joins TRBV20-1 and TRBJ1-6, with 7 positions matching TRBD1. The germline V gene encodes CDR1 DFQATT and CDR2 SNEGSKA (reference sequence). V lost 4 bases, J lost 1 base, and 7 bases stayed unmatched. The CDR3 length is 16 residues. The CDR3 coding sequence is TGCAGTGCTACCCGACAGGGTCGGTCCTATAATTCACCCCTCCACTTT. Its translation is CSATRQGRSYNSPLHF.

This clonotype was seen only a few times. The rearrangement links TRBV7-2 to TRBJ2-1; D not certain. The CDR3 sequence is 13 residues long. Per the germline V gene, CDR1 is SGHTA and CDR2 is FQGNSA. The ends were cut back, 3 bases at V and 7 bases at J, with 10 bases in the middle. The CDR3 sequence: CASSFYNMNEQFF. The CDR3 region has the DNA TGTGCCAGCAGCTTCTATAACATGAATGAGCAGTTCTTC.

This clonotype appeared a few times. This chain uses TRBV7-8 with TRBJ2-1; 7 bases line up with TRBD2. CDR1 and CDR2 from the germline V gene are SGHVS and FQNEAQ. This CDR3 comprises 13 residues. The V segment lost 5 bases and the J segment 9 bases; nucleotides outside the gene matches: 7. The DNA for the CDR3 is TGTGCCAGCAGCCAGAGGACTAGACCTGAGCAGTTCTTC. The encoded protein is CASSQRTRPEQFF.

The rearrangement links TRBV4-2 to TRBJ2-1; unclear D gene. The CDR3 is 13 amino acids. Trimming stripped 1 base from V and 7 bases from J, with 8 bases between. Germline V CDR1 and CDR2: LGHNA, YNFKEQ. In DNA, the CDR3 is TGTGCCAGCAGCCAAGTAGCTGGAAATGAGCAGTTCTTC. This gives the protein CASSQVAGNEQFF.

This clonotype was observed a handful of times. This rearrangement joins TRBV3-1 to TRBJ2-7, with 7 bases fitting TRBD1. Germline V gene data show CDR1 as LGHDT and CDR2 as YNNKEL (reference sequence). CDR3 length equals 14 residues. The J segment lost 5 bases and the V segment lost 3 bases, leaving 7 bases of the junction unmatched. The CDR3 is CASSHGQVGNEQYF. CDR3 bases: TGTGCCAGCAGCCACGGACAGGTAGGAAACGAGCAGTACTTC.

This clonotype occurred many times. This rearrangement joins TRBV12-3 or TRBV12-4 to TRBJ1-5; 7 nucleotides agree with TRBD1. V lost 6 bases and J lost 5; bases outside the gene matches: 10. The CDR3 has 15 residues. CDR3 in amino acids: CASRSEQGIDQPQHF. The CDR3 region has the DNA TGTGCCAGCAGATCCGAACAGGGGATAGATCAGCCCCAGCATTTT.

At least ten counts were recorded for this clonotype. V usage is TRBV12-3 or TRBV12-4 and J usage is TRBJ2-5, with TRBD1 as a possible D gene (6 bases). The V end was cut by 5 bases, the J end by 2 bases, with 21 bases between. The CDR3 is made up of 17 amino acids. As DNA, the CDR3 is TGTGCCAGCAGTGTCCTGGGCCGGACAGTCGATCAAGAGACCCAGTACTTC. Its protein is CASSVLGRTVDQETQYF.

This clonotype occurred a few times. The chain links TRBV12-3 or TRBV12-4 to TRBJ2-7; TRBD1 matches 9 bases. The CDR3 is 13 residues long. Germline trimming cut 6 bases from V and 7 bases from J; bases unmatched to any gene: 7. In DNA, the CDR3 is TGTGCCAGCAGCTGGGGACAGGGTCGTGAGCAGTACTTC. It yields the protein CASSWGQGREQYF.

The chain is built from TRBV20-1 and TRBJ2-1; the match to TRBD1 covers 12 bases. The germline gives CDR1 DFQATT, CDR2 SNEGSKA (reference sequence). V lost 5 bases and J lost 7; bases outside the gene matches: 15. The CDR3 contains 17 residues. CDR3 nucleotide sequence: TGCAGTGCTCGGGACAGGGGGCCCGGCACCTCGGGGAATGAGCAGTTCTTC. It specifies CSARDRGPGTSGNEQFF.

V and J are TRBV5-1 and TRBJ1-1; D remains ambiguous. This CDR3 region has 13 residues. Between the trimmed V and J ends, which lost 1 base and 5 bases, there was a span of 9 bases. The V gene's germline CDR1 is SGHRS and CDR2 YFSETQ. The CDR3 coding sequence is TGCGCCAGCAGCTTGTTCGGGGAAACTGAAGCTTTCTTT. It translates to CASSLFGETEAFF. Full variable domain (rest looked up from reference TRBV5-1 and TRBJ1-1): KAGVTQTPRYLIKTRGQQVTLSCSPISGHRSVSWYQQTPGQGLQFLFEYFSETQRNKGNFPGRFSGRQFSNSRSEMNVSTLELGDSALYLCASSLFGETEAFFGQGTRLTVV.

The chain employs TRBV28 and TRBJ2-7, with a weak D call TRBD1 (6 bases). CDR3 size: 16 residues. V was shortened by 2 bases and J by 5 bases, with 19 bases between the two germline ends. Germline assignment: CDR1 MDHEN and CDR2 SYDVKM. CDR3 region: CASSLGRGQGSNEQYF. The CDR3, as DNA: TGTGCCAGCAGTTTAGGTCGCGGTCAGGGGAGTAACGAGCAGTACTTC. The variable domain in full, with the rest retrieved from reference TRBV28 and TRBJ2-7, is DVKVTQSSRYLVKRTGEKVFLECVQDMDHENMFWYRQDPGLGLRLIYFSYDVKMKEKGDIPEGYSVSREKKERFSLILESASTNQTSMYLCASSLGRGQGSNEQYFGPGTRLTVT.

This clonotype was counted many times. The gene calls are TRBV24-1 and TRBJ2-5, with 7 bases that match TRBD1. The ends lost 4 bases at V and 7 bases at J; junction bases unmatched: 5. The CDR3 length is 13 residues. Per germline, CDR1 KGHDR and CDR2 SFDVKD. The CDR3 DNA reads as TGTGCCACCAGTGAAGCGGACAGGAGGACCCAGTACTTC. Residues: CATSEADRRTQYF.

The chain joins TRBV27 to TRBJ2-3; D not certain. CDR3 length: 13 residues. CDR1 and CDR2 (germline): MNHEY, SMNVEV (reference sequence). V was shortened by 6 bases and J by 4 bases, with 11 bases between the two germline ends. The CDR3 DNA is TGTGCCAGCAGCTACAAGGGCCCAGATACGCAGTATTTT. Translation: CASSYKGPDTQYF.

The rearrangement joins TRBV10-3 to TRBJ2-5; possible D gene TRBD2, 5 bases. The CDR3 has 13 amino acids. CDR1 ENHRY and CDR2 SYGVKD come from the germline V gene. The V end lost 10 bases, the J end lost 1 base, and 13 bases lay between the germline ends. The CDR3 region is CATNRDVQETQYF. CDR3 in DNA: TGTGCCACTAACCGGGATGTCCAAGAGACCCAGTACTTC.

V gene TRBV5-1 combines with J gene TRBJ1-1; the match to TRBD1 covers 7 bases. This CDR3 has 15 amino acids. Trimming cost V 5 bases and J 0 bases; bases outside gene matches: 7. Germline V gene sequence: CDR1 SGHRS, CDR2 YFSETQ. The CDR3 DNA sequence: TGCGCCAGCAGAGACAGGGCTGGCATGAACACTGAAGCTTTCTTT. Encoded protein: CASRDRAGMNTEAFF. The full variable domain, rest sourced from reference TRBV5-1 and TRBJ1-1, is KAGVTQTPRYLIKTRGQQVTLSCSPISGHRSVSWYQQTPGQGLQFLFEYFSETQRNKGNFPGRFSGRQFSNSRSEMNVSTLELGDSALYLCASRDRAGMNTEAFFGQGTRLTVV.

V gene TRBV12-3 or TRBV12-4 combines with J gene TRBJ2-3; 7 bases agree with TRBD2. CDR3 length: 14 residues. V dropped 6 bases and J dropped 6; count of bases not matched to a gene: 9. The DNA for the CDR3 is TGTGCCAGCAGGGGGACCATGGGGGGGGATACGCAGTATTTT. Protein product: CASRGTMGGDTQYF.

This rearrangement joins TRBV15 to TRBJ2-5; D possibly corresponds to TRBD2 (6 bases). Deletions cut 5 bases from V and 1 base from J, with 26 bases between. Germline V gene sequence: CDR1 LNHNV, CDR2 YYDKDF (reference sequence). This CDR3 is 19 amino acids long. The CDR3 region is CATSFVPWGASDFQETQYF. The CDR3 DNA sequence: TGTGCCACCAGCTTTGTTCCTTGGGGTGCTAGCGACTTCCAAGAGACCCAGTACTTC. The entire variable domain, with the rest obtained from reference TRBV15 and TRBJ2-5, is as follows: DAMVIQNPRYQVTQFGKPVTLSCSQTLNHNVMYWYQQKSSQAPKLLFHYYDKDFNNEADTPDNFQSRRPNTSFCFLDIRSPGLGDTAMYLCATSFVPWGASDFQETQYFGPGTRLLVL.

DNA of the CDR3: TGCGCCAGCAGTGTAGGAGGGGACCAGCATTTT. Translated, it gives CASSVGGDQHF. The chain carries TRBV10-2 and TRBJ1-5; possible D gene TRBD1, 5 bases. The CDR3 spans 11 residues. The germline CDR1 and CDR2 sequences are WSHSY and SAAADI. V was cut by 4 bases and J by 12 bases, with 10 bases left in between.

This clonotype was seen a handful of times. The chain links TRBV10-3 to TRBJ2-7; 7 bases fit TRBD2. This CDR3 contains 19 residues. The V and J ends lost 0 bases and 0 bases, in that order; junction bases with no gene match: 14. Looked up from germline, CDR1 is ENHRY and CDR2 is SYGVKD. CDR3 residues: CAISESTAGESLSSYEQYF. The CDR3 DNA reads as TGTGCCATCAGTGAGTCGACGGCGGGGGAAAGTCTTAGCTCCTACGAGCAGTACTTC.

This clonotype has just a few counts. This rearrangement joins TRBV20-1 to TRBJ2-2, with D hard to call. V lost 0 bases, J lost 5 bases, and 4 bases lay in between. This CDR3 region has 12 residues. Per the germline V gene, CDR1 is DFQATT and CDR2 is SNEGSKA (reference sequence). The CDR3 reads CSARDRTGELFF. In DNA form, the CDR3 reads TGCAGTGCTAGAGATCGTACCGGGGAGCTGTTTTTT.